These 12 T cell receptor beta chains were all obtained from the same sample, sequenced in a study of regulatory T cells in long-lasting Graves disease. To make TCR beta libraries, researchers used iRepertoire HTBI primers and Arm-PCR of CDR3 regions. TCRdb passed the multiplex PCR reads through MiXCR, listing each CDR3 protein once. This sample yields 440,000 or so distinct CDR3 sequences, of which around 17% are seen a single time; roughly 10% belongs to the top ten. Described time point: newly diagnosed GD, antithyroid drugs for less than 3 months. PBMC RNA served as the TCR library source. These data also formed part of another study, on T cells in Graves' hyperthyroidism and ophthalmopathy.

The source was peripheral blood mononuclear cells (PBMCs), collected at new diagnosis, from a patient treated with antithyroid drugs. The receptor source for this set is a woman aged 25 to 39 with Graves disease.

In this sample, this clonotype turned up many times. The J gene is TRBJ2-1, the V gene TRBV3-1; no clear D gene. The DNA end lines up better with TRBJ2-5; the J call may be wrong. CDR1 LGHDT and CDR2 YNNKEL come from the germline V gene (reference sequence). The CDR3 consists of 13 residues. The CDR3 sequence is CASSQDIRETQYF. The DNA for the CDR3 is TGTGCCAGCAGCCAAGATATCCGCGAGACCCAGTACTTC.

This clonotype was seen ten or more times. The rearrangement links TRBV28 to TRBJ2-7; 10 bases are a match to TRBD2. Germline CDR1 reads MDHEN; CDR2 reads SYDVKM. The CDR3 extends over 14 amino acids. The J segment lost 5 bases and the V segment lost 5 bases, leaving 6 bases of the junction unmatched. Here the CDR3 reads CASSPSGSTDEQYF. CDR3 bases: TGTGCCAGCAGTCCTAGCGGGAGTACGGACGAGCAGTACTTC.

This clonotype was found many times. The V and J genes are TRBV7-2 and TRBJ2-5; TRBD1 is a possible D gene (5 bases). Trimming cost V 1 base and J 2 bases, with 20 bases left between them. The germline V gene encodes CDR1 SGHTA and CDR2 FQGNSA. The length of the CDR3 is 18 residues. The CDR3 region is CASSLGGELSELQETQYF. The CDR3 nucleotides read TGTGCCAGCAGCTTAGGGGGCGAGCTTTCGGAGTTGCAAGAGACCCAGTACTTC.

This clonotype was detected many times. V gene TRBV20-1 combines with J gene TRBJ1-1; possibly TRBD1 for D (5 bases). CDR3 length equals 18 residues. Trimming removed 3 bases from V and 0 bases from J, with 23 bases in between. Germline V gene sequence: CDR1 DFQATT, CDR2 SNEGSKA (reference sequence). The CDR3 nucleotides read TGCAGTGCTAGCGGTTTAGGGACGGCGGCTGATCTGAACACTGAAGCTTTCTTT. Its translation is CSASGLGTAADLNTEAFF.

The rearrangement uses TRBV28 and TRBJ2-7; possible D gene TRBD2, 5 bases. V dropped 7 bases and J dropped 7 bases, with 14 bases sitting between them. This CDR3 spans 12 amino acids. CDR1 and CDR2 (germline): MDHEN, SYDVKM. In DNA form, the CDR3 reads TGTGCCAGCAACTCGGAAGGCGGGGAGCAGTACTTC. Its protein is CASNSEGGEQYF.

The table lists this clonotype with many counts. This chain joins TRBV12-3 or TRBV12-4 and TRBJ1-6; a possible D gene is TRBD1 (6 bases). The CDR3 is made up of 13 amino acids. V was trimmed by 8 bases and J by 7 bases, leaving 12 bases between them. In DNA form, the CDR3 reads TGTGCCAGCTCACCCGACAGGAATTCACCCCTCCACTTT. It encodes CASSPDRNSPLHF.

This clonotype has a handful of counts. A much larger clone is a single base away; this may be a read error. This rearrangement joins TRBV28 to TRBJ2-5; TRBD2 might be the D (7 bases). Per germline, CDR1 MDHEN and CDR2 SYDVKM. The CDR3 runs to 12 residues. The V gene lost 5 bases and the J gene lost 7 bases, with 11 bases spanning the gap. The CDR3 spells CASSKGGGTQYF. DNA for the CDR3: TGTGCCAGCAGTAAAGGGGGGGGGACCCAGTACTTC.

This clonotype has ten or more counts. The V call is TRBV5-1, the J call TRBJ2-7, with D perhaps TRBD2 (5 bases). Germline values: CDR1 SGHRS, CDR2 YFSETQ. V gave up 1 base and J gave up 2 bases, with 10 bases separating them. The CDR3 contains 14 residues. The CDR3 sequence is CASSLSGLTYEQYF. In DNA, the CDR3 is TGCGCCAGCAGCTTGTCTGGACTGACCTACGAGCAGTACTTC.

This clonotype was recorded at least ten times. At one end the junction does not follow the germline gene, possibly because of a read error. This sequence joins TRBV5-1 and TRBJ1-4; D uncertain. CDR3 length: 14 amino acids. Germline-derived CDR1 and CDR2 are SGHRS and YFSETQ. CDR3 sequence: CASSLTGRNEKLFF. DNA of the CDR3: TGTGCCAGCAGCTTAACCGGTAGGAATGAAAAACTGTTTTTT.

This clonotype has at least ten counts. The CDR3 region has the DNA TGTGCCAGCAGCTTCAGGGTAGCGGGAGTTTTAATCGAGCAGTACTTC. Protein sequence: CASSFRVAGVLIEQYF. The V gene is TRBV11-2, the J gene TRBJ2-7; 9 bases fit TRBD2. Trimming at V came to 3 bases and at J to 6 bases, leaving 12 bases not matched to a gene. CDR3 length: 16 amino acids. Per germline, CDR1 SGHAT and CDR2 FQNNGV.

This clonotype occurred many times. V is TRBV2 and J is TRBJ2-2, with 7 bases that match TRBD1. CDR1 is SNHLY, CDR2 FYNNEI, per germline. V dropped 4 bases and J dropped 2; count of bases not matched to a gene: 4. The CDR3 spans 15 residues. The CDR3 sequence is CASSVDRRNTGELFF. CDR3 nucleotide sequence: TGTGCCAGCAGTGTGGACAGGCGCAACACCGGGGAGCTGTTTTTT.

This clonotype was detected ten times or more. The chain combines TRBV3-1 with TRBJ1-5; D is perhaps TRBD1 (6 bases). CDR1 LGHDT and CDR2 YNNKEL come from the germline V gene (reference sequence). The V gene lost 1 base and the J gene lost 7 bases, with 14 bases spanning the gap. The CDR3 runs to 15 residues. CDR3 residues: CASSQGARGGQPQHF. The CDR3 nucleotides are TGTGCCAGCAGCCAAGGAGCCAGGGGAGGCCAGCCCCAGCATTTT.